This T cell receptor (beta chain) comes out of a study of monozygotic twins with cystic fibrosis. The ends were cut back, 4 bases at V and 0 bases at J, with 6 bases in the middle. CDR3 length: 13 residues. The V gene's germline CDR1 is MGHDK and CDR2 SYGVNS. Repertoires were generated with immunoSEQ multiplex PCR, while TCRdb's copy carries only in-frame clones and drops some. The sample yields roughly 10,000 clones, around 97% seen once. This clone was counted once. This TCR came from a boy younger than 18 with cystic fibrosis. The chain combines TRBV25-1 with TRBJ1-2, with D unclear. The sample consisted of blood. CDR3 amino acids: CASSVTANYGYTF. The DNA for the CDR3 is TGTGCCAGCAGTGTAACGGCTAACTATGGCTACACCTTC.